The sequence of this TCR beta chain was determined in a study of blood T cell repertoires in COVID-19. TCRdb keeps only in-frame clones here, not all; method: immunoSEQ multiplex PCR. The sample contains a few hundred thousand clones, over 75% of which appear only once. Ages ranged from 18 to 89 years, with residence in about two dozen US areas. V trimming: 0 bases; J trimming: 2 bases; junction bases outside the gene matches: 9. The CDR3 spans 17 residues. Per germline, CDR1 SGDLS and CDR2 YYNGEE. The V and J genes are TRBV9 and TRBJ2-7; 9 bases are shared with TRBD1. Sequencing was carried out using PBMCs or T cells enriched from blood (not recorded which). This clonotype was sampled from a middle-aged woman who had recovered from COVID-19. In DNA form, the CDR3 reads TGTGCCAGCAGCGTAGGGTTAAGCGGGACAGGGACCTACGAGCAGTACTTC. The encoded protein is CASSVGLSGTGTYEQYF.